These 5 T cell receptor beta chains share one sample of origin, sequenced in a study of T cell responses to AZD1222 COVID-19 vaccine. Repertoires were generated with immunoSEQ multiplex PCR, while TCRdb's copy carries only in-frame clones and drops some. The sample has roughly 120,000 clones, more than 70% seen once. The sample in question was peripheral blood, obtained on day 0 of AZD1222 vaccination. These receptors were obtained from an adult in good health.

The chain recombines TRBV5-1 with TRBJ1-3; unclear D gene. V shed 2 bases and J shed 4 bases, with 10 bases lying between them. The CDR3 is made up of 14 amino acids. The germline V gene encodes CDR1 SGHRS and CDR2 YFSETQ. As DNA, the CDR3 is TGCGCCAGCAGCTTATCTGGGGAGGGAAACACCATATATTTT. Translating gives CASSLSGEGNTIYF.

This chain joins TRBV7-9 and TRBJ2-3; 12 bases align to TRBD2. This CDR3 has 16 amino acids. J gave up 3 bases and V 5 bases, and 6 bases lay outside the gene matches. The germline gives CDR1 SEHNR, CDR2 FQNEAQ (reference sequence). The CDR3 is CASSALTSGRTDTQYF. The CDR3 DNA reads TGTGCCAGCAGCGCATTGACTAGCGGGAGAACAGATACGCAGTATTTT.

J is TRBJ1-5 and V is TRBV7-8; D unresolved. Germline V gene data show CDR1 as SGHVS and CDR2 as FQNEAQ. The V end was cut by 2 bases, the J end by 0 bases, with 8 bases between. CDR3 size: 15 residues. As DNA, the CDR3 is TGTGCCAGCAGCTTAATGAGCTATAGCAATCAGCCCCAGCATTTT. Translation gives CASSLMSYSNQPQHF.

The chain employs TRBV30 and TRBJ1-3; 12 bases fit TRBD1. The CDR3 totals 16 residues. V was pared by 2 bases and J by 3 bases, with 5 bases of the junction left unmatched. Per the germline V gene, CDR1 is GTSNPN and CDR2 is SVGIG (reference sequence). The CDR3 bases are TGTGCCTGGAGTCCCGGGACAGGGGGCCTTGGAAACACCATATATTTT. Protein sequence: CAWSPGTGGLGNTIYF.

The V and J genes are TRBV2 and TRBJ2-5; D assignment may be TRBD1 or TRBD2 (5 bases each). This CDR3 comprises 13 residues. Trimming cost V 9 bases and J 5 bases, with 16 bases left between them. Germline V gene sequence: CDR1 SNHLY, CDR2 FYNNEI. CDR3 in DNA: TGTGCCAGTCTCCAGGTCGGGGACGAGACCCAGTACTTC. Translation: CASLQVGDETQYF.